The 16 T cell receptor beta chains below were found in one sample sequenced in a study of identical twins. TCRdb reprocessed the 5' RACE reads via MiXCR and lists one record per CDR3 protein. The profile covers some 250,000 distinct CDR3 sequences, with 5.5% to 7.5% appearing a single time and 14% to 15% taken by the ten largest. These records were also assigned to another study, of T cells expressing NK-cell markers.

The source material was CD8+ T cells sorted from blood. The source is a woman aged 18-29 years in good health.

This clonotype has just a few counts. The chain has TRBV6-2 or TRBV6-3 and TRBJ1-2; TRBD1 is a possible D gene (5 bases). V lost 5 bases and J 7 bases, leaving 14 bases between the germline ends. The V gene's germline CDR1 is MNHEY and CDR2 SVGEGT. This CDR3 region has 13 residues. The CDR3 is CASSPRPGPGYTF. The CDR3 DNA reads TGTGCCAGCAGTCCGCGTCCAGGGCCTGGCTACACCTTC.

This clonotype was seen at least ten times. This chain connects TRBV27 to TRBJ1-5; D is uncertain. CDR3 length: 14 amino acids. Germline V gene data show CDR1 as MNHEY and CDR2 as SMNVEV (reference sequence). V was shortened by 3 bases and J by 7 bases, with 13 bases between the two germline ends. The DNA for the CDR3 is TGTGCCAGCAGTTTGGACGGGAGGGTACAGCCCCAGCATTTT. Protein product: CASSLDGRVQPQHF.

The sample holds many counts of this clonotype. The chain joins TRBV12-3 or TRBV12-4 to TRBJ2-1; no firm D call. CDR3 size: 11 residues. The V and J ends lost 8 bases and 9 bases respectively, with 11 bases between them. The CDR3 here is CASLTVGEQFF. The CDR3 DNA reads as TGTGCCAGCTTGACCGTGGGTGAGCAGTTCTTC.

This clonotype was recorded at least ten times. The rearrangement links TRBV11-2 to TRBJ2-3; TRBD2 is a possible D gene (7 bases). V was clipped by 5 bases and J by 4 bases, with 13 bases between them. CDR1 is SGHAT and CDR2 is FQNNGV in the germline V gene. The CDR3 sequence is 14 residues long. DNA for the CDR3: TGTGCCAGCAGCCTAGGAGGGGGGGCAGATACGCAGTATTTT. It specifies CASSLGGGADTQYF.

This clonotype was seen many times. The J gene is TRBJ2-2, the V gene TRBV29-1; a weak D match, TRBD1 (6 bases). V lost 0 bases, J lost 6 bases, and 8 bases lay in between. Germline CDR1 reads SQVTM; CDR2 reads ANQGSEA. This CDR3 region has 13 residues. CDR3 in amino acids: CSVEEGGAGELFF. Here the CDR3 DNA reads TGCAGCGTTGAAGAAGGGGGTGCCGGGGAGCTGTTTTTT.

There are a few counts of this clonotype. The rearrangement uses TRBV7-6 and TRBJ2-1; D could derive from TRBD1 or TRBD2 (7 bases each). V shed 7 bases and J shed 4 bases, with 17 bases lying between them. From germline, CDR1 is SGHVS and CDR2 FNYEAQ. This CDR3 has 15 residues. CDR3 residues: CASTQGGGPYNEQFF. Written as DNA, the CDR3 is TGTGCCAGCACCCAGGGGGGGGGCCCATACAATGAGCAGTTCTTC.

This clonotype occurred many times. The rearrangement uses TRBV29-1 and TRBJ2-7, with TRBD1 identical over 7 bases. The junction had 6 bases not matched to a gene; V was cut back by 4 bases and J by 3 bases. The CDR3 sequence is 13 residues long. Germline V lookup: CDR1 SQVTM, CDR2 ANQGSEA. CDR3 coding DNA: TGCAGCGTTGGGACAGGTTGGGTCTACGAGCAGTACTTC. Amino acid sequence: CSVGTGWVYEQYF.

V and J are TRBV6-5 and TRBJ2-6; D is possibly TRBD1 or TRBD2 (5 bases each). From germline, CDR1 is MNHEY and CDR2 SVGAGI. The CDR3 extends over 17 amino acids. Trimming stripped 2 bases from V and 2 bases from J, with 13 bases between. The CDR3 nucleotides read TGTGCCAGCAGTTACGGGGCCATAGCGACTGGGGCCAACGTCCTGACTTTC. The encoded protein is CASSYGAIATGANVLTF.

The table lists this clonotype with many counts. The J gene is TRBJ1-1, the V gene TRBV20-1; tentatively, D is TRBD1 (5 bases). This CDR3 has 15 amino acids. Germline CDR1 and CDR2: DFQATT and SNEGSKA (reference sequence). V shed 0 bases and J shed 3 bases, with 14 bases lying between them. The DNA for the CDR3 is TGCAGTGCTAGAGATATCATGGGCAGGGACACTGAAGCTTTCTTT. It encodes CSARDIMGRDTEAFF.

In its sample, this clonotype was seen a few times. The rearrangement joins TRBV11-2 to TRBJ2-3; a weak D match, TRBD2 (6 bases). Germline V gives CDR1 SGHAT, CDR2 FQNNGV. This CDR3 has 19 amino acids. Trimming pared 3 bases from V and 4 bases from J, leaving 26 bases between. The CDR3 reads CASSFDLNSLATYADTQYF. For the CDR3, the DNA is TGTGCCAGCAGCTTCGACTTGAACTCACTAGCTACCTATGCAGATACGCAGTATTTT.

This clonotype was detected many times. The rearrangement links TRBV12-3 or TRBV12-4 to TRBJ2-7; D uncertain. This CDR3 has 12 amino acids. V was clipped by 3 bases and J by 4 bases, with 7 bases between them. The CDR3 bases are TGTGCCAGCAGTTTCACTCAATACGAGCAGTACTTC. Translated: CASSFTQYEQYF.

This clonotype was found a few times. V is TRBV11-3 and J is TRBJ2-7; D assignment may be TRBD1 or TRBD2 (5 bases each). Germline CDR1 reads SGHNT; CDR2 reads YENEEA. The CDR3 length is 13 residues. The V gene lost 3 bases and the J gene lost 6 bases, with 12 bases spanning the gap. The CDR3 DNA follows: TGTGCCAGCAGCTTGGGGACCGCGACCGAGCAGTACTTC. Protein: CASSLGTATEQYF.

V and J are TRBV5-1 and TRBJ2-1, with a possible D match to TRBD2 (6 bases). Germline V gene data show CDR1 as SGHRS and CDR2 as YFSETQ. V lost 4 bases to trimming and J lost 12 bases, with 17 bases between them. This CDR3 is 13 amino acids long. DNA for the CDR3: TGCGCCAGCAGCGCTGACAGCCAGGAGGGGCAGTTCTTC. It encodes CASSADSQEGQFF.

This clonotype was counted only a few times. CDR3 DNA: TGTGCCAGCAGGAGCGCAGGGGGCGGCTATGGCTACACCTTC. Translated, it gives CASRSAGGGYGYTF. The chain recombines TRBV2 with TRBJ1-2, with TRBD1 identical over 8 bases. Trimming removed 6 bases from V and 4 bases from J; junction bases left unmatched: 7. The germline gives CDR1 SNHLY, CDR2 FYNNEI. The CDR3 is made up of 14 amino acids.

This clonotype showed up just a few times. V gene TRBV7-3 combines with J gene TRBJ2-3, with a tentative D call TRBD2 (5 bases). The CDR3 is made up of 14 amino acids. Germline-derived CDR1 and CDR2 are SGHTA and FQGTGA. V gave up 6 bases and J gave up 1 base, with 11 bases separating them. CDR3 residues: CASSPTGGTDTQYF. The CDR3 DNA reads TGTGCCAGCAGTCCTACCGGGGGCACAGATACGCAGTATTTT.

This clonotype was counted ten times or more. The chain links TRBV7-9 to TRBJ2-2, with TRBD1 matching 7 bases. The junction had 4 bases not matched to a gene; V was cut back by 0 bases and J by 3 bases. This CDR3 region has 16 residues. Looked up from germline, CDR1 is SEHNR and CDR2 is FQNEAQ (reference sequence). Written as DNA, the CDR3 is TGTGCCAGCAGCTTAGCGACAGGGATACACACCGGGGAGCTGTTTTTT. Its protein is CASSLATGIHTGELFF.